This TCR beta chain comes out of a study of blood T cells in healthy people across ages. This clonotype has only a few counts. From germline, CDR1 is SQVTM and CDR2 ANQGSEA. The CDR3 consists of 11 residues. Trimming took off 7 bases at V and 3 bases at J, with 6 bases between the two ends. The authors ran a second PCR of roughly 6 to 12 cycles using a sample-barcoded 5' primer and a J-beta primer mix. A template-switch adaptor containing 12 random nucleotides labeled each cDNA molecule. TCRdb passed the 5' RACE reads through MiXCR, listing each CDR3 protein once. The sample lists around 1.5 million distinct CDR3 sequences; 40% to 50% were seen once.

The chain is built from TRBV29-1 and TRBJ2-2; D not resolved. Input material: blood. The origin of this receptor is a young woman in good health. The CDR3 loop is CSAIDTGELFF. The CDR3 DNA reads TGCAGCGCGATAGACACCGGGGAGCTGTTTTTT.